This record covers a single TCR beta chain. One junction end does not reproduce the germline sequence, and a read error may be involved. These data belong to a study of T cell responses to AZD1222 COVID-19 vaccine. Generated by immunoSEQ multiplex PCR, the TCRdb table keeps only in-frame clones and is missing some. In the table there are about 54,000 clones, 86% of which are singletons. Sequencing was performed on peripheral blood, taken 28 days after the second AZD1222 dose. This clonotype originated in an adult who received the AZD1222 COVID-19 vaccine.

CDR3 in DNA: TGTGCCAGCAGCTTTCTATGGGTAGTCGTATTT. It encodes CASSFLWVVVF. The chain links TRBV7-2 to TRBJ2-3, with no clear D. The CDR3 has 11 residues. Germline V CDR1 and CDR2: SGHTA, FQGNSA.